This is a list of T cell receptor beta chains from one sample in a study of vaccination and CD4 T cells after COVID-19. For these receptors, no antigen is known. MiXCR, run by TCRdb on the PCR reads, gives a single entry per CDR3 protein. The sample yields around 14,000 distinct CDR3 sequences, 20% to 25% seen once. Material: CD4+ T cells from blood, cultured in vitro, obtained after SARS-CoV-2 vaccination. These receptors were taken from a human donor who had recovered from COVID-19. Both conserved end residues are part of each CDR3. A D gene is named only where the DNA matches it firmly. Size tells how often a clone was seen (once, few, many) or the class of an expanded clone, and some rows leave it out.

CDR3aa | CDR3nt | v_gene | abundance | j_gene | d_gene
CASTFTRGPFNQPQHF | TGTGCCAGCACCTTCACCAGGGGGCCTTTCAATCAGCCCCAGCATTTT | TRBV28 | few | TRBJ1-5 | TRBD1
CASSYGTVAFF | TGTGCCAGCAGTTACGGGACAGTGGCTTTCTTT | TRBV28 | NA | TRBJ1-1 | TRBD1
CASSIVRTSARWVDEQFF | TGTGCCAGTAGTATAGTTAGGACTAGCGCCCGATGGGTCGATGAGCAGTTCTTC | TRBV19 | NA | TRBJ2-1 | TRBD2
CATSDGGPIHAGNTIYF | TGTGCCACCAGTGATGGGGGACCGATTCATGCTGGAAACACCATATATTTT | TRBV24-1 | NA | TRBJ1-3 | NA
CASSPQGTGSSPLHF | TGTGCCAGCAGTCCCCAAGGGACAGGGAGTTCACCCCTCCACTTT | TRBV27 | medium-sized | TRBJ1-6 | TRBD1
CATSRDLAGTSNQPQHF | TGTGCCACCAGCAGAGATCTAGCGGGCACTAGCAATCAGCCCCAGCATTTT | TRBV15 | NA | TRBJ1-5 | NA
CASSLSLARNEQFF | TGTGCCAGCAGCTTGAGTCTAGCGCGCAATGAGCAGTTCTTC | TRBV5-4 | NA | TRBJ2-1 | NA
CASSRAASSYNEQFF | TGTGCCAGCAGCCGAGCAGCTAGCTCCTACAATGAGCAGTTCTTC | TRBV6-1 | NA | TRBJ2-1 | NA
CSVEAGGFNEQFF | TGCAGCGTTGAAGCGGGAGGTTTTAATGAGCAGTTCTTC | TRBV29-1 | once | TRBJ2-1 | TRBD2
CASSNRVLGGSGANVLTF | TGTGCCAGTAGTAACAGGGTATTAGGGGGCTCTGGGGCCAACGTCCTGACTTTC | TRBV19 | NA | TRBJ2-6 | NA
CASSLDGGSPYEQYF | TGTGCCAGCAGCTTAGATGGCGGGAGTCCCTACGAGCAGTACTTC | TRBV11-2 | NA | TRBJ2-7 | TRBD2
CASSSPRSFGANEKLFF | TGTGCCAGCAGCTCGCCTAGGAGCTTTGGGGCTAATGAAAAACTGTTTTTT | TRBV7-2 | few | TRBJ1-4 | NA
CASSLAVGITDTQYF | TGCGCCAGCAGCTTGGCGGTCGGTATCACAGATACGCAGTATTTT | TRBV5-1 | NA | TRBJ2-3 | NA
CSANLASGRASGEQYF | TGCAGTGCTAATCTAGCTAGCGGGAGGGCCTCCGGCGAGCAGTACTTC | TRBV20-1 | NA | TRBJ2-7 | TRBD2
CASSSPGLAQETQYF | TGTGCCAGCAGCTCCCCGGGACTAGCCCAAGAGACCCAGTACTTC | TRBV7-2 | few | TRBJ2-5 | TRBD2
CASSPILKGQNIQYF | TGTGCCAGCAGCCCGATACTTAAGGGTCAAAACATTCAGTACTTC | TRBV6-2/TRBV6-3 | few | TRBJ2-4 | NA
CASSVAATGSYNEQFF | TGTGCCAGCAGCGTAGCTGCGACAGGGTCGTACAATGAGCAGTTCTTC | TRBV9 | NA | TRBJ2-1 | TRBD1